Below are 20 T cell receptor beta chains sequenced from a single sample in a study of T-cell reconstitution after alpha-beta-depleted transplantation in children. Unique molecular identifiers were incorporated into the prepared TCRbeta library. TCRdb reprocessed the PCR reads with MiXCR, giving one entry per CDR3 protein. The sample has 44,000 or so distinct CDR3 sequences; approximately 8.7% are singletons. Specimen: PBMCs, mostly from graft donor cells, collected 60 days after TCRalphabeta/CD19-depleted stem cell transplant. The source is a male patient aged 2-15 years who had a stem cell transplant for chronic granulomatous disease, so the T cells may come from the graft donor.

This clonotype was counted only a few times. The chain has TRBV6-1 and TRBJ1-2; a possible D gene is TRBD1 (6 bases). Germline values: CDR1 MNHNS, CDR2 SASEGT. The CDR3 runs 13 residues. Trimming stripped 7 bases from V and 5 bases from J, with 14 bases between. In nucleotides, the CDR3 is TGTGCCAGCACTGAGACAGGAATGTATGGCTACACCTTC. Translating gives CASTETGMYGYTF.

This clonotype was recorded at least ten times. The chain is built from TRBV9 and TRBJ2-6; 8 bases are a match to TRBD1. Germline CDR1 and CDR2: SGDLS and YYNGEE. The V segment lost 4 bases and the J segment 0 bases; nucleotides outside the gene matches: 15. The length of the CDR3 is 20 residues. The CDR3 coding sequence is TGTGCCAGCAGCCCTCGACAGGGGTTCCAGCCCCTCTCTGGGGCCAACGTCCTGACTTTC. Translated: CASSPRQGFQPLSGANVLTF.

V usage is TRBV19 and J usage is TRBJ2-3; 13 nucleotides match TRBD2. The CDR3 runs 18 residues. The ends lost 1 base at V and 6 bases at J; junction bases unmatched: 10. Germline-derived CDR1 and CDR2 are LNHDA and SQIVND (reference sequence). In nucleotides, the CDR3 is TGTGCCAGTAGTATAGGACTAGCGGGAGGTACCGCCAGGGATACGCAGTATTTT. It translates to CASSIGLAGGTARDTQYF.

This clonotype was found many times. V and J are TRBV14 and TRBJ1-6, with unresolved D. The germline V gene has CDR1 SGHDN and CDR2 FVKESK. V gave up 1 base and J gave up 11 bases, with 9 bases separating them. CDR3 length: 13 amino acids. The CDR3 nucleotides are TGTGCCAGCAGCCAAGTTATAACCGCACCCCTCCACTTT. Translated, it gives CASSQVITAPLHF.

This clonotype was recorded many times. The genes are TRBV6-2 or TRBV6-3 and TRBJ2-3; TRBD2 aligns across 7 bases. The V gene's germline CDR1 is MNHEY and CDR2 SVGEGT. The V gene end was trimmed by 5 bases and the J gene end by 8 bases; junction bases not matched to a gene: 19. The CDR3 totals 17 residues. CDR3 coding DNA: TGTGCCAGCAGTCCCTCTTTAGCGGGTAAAGGGAGGGGTACGCAGTATTTT. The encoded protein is CASSPSLAGKGRGTQYF.

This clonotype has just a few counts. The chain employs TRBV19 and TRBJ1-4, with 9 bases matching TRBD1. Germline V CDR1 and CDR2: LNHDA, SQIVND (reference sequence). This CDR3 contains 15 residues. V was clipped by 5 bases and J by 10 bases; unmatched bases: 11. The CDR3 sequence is CASSPGTGNPGKLFF. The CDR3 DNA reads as TGTGCCAGTAGTCCCGGGACAGGGAATCCAGGAAAACTGTTTTTT.

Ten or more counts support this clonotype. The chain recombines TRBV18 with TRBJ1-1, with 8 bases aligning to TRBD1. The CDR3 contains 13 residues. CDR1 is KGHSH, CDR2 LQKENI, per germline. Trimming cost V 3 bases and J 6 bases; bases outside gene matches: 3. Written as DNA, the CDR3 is TGTGCCAGCTCACCTAAGACAGGGGCTGAAGCTTTCTTT. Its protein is CASSPKTGAEAFF. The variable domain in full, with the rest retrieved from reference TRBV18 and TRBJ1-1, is NAGVMQNPRHLVRRRGQEARLRCSPMKGHSHVYWYRQLPEEGLKFMVYLQKENIIDESGMPKERFSAEFPKEGPSILRIQQVVRGDSAAYFCASSPKTGAEAFFGQGTRLTVV.

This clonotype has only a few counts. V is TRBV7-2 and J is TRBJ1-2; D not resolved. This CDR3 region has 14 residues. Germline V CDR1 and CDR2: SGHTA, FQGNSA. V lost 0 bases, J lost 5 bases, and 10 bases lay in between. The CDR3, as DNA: TGTGCCAGCAGCTTAGCGTTCCGGAGGTATGGCTACACCTTC. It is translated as CASSLAFRRYGYTF.

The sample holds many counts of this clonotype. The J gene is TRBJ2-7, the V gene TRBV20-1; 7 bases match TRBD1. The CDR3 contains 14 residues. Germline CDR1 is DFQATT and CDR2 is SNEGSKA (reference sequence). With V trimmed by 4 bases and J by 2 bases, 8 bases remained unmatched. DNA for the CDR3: TGCAGTGCTACCGGGGACAGCTTGGCCTACGAGCAGTACTTC. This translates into CSATGDSLAYEQYF.

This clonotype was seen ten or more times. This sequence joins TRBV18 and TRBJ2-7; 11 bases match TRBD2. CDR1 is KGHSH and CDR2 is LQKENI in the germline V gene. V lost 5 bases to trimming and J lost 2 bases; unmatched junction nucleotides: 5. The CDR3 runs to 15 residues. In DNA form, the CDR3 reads TGTGCCAGCTCAGGTCTAGCGGGAGGAGCCTACGAGCAGTACTTC. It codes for CASSGLAGGAYEQYF.

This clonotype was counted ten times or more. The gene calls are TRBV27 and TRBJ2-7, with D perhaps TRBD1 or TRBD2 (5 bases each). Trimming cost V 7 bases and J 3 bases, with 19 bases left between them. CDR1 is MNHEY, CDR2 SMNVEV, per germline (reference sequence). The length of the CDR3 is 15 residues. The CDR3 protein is CASKRGPMGFYEQYF. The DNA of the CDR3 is TGTGCCAGCAAGAGGGGCCCGATGGGATTCTACGAGCAGTACTTC.

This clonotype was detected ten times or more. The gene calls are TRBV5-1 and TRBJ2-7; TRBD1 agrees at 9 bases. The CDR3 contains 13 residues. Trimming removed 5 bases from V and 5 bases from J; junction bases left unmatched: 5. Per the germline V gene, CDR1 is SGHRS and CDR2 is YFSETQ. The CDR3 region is CASRGQGSNEQYF. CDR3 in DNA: TGCGCCAGCAGGGGACAGGGTTCGAACGAGCAGTACTTC.

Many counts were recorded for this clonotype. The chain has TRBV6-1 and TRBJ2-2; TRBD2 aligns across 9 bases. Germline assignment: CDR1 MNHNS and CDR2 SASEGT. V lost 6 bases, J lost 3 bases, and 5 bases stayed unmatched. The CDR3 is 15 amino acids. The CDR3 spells CASSRLAEYTGELFF. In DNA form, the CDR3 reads TGTGCCAGCAGCCGACTAGCGGAATACACCGGGGAGCTGTTTTTT.

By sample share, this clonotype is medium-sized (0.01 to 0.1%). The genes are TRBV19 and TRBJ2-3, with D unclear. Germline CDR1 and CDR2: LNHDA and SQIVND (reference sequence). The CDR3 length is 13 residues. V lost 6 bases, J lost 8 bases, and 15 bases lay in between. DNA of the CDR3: TGTGCCAGTAGCTTACCTCCTCTTGGTACGCAGTATTTT. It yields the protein CASSLPPLGTQYF.

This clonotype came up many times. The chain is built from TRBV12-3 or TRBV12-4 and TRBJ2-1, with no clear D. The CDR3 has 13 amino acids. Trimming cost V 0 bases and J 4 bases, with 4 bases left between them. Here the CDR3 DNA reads TGTGCCAGCAGTTTAGCGCGGTACAATGAGCAGTTCTTC. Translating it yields CASSLARYNEQFF.

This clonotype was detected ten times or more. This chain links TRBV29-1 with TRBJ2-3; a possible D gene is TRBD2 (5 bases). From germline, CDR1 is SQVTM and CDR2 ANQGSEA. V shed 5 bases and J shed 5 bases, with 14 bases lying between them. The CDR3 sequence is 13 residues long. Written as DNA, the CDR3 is TGCAGCGTTTCCGGCCCGGCGGGAGATACGCAGTATTTT. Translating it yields CSVSGPAGDTQYF.

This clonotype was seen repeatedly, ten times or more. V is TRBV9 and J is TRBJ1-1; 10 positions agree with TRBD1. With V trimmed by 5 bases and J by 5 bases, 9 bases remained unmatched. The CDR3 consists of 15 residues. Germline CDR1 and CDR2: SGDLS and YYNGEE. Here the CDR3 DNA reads TGTGCCAGCAGTGCCCACCGGGACAGGGGAACTGAAGCTTTCTTT. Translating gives CASSAHRDRGTEAFF.

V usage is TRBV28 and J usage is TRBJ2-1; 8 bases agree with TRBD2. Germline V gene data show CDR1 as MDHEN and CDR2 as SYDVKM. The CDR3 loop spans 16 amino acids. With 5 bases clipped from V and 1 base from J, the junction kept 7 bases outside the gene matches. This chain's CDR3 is CASSPQIAGSYNEQFF. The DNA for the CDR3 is TGTGCCAGCAGTCCCCAGATAGCGGGATCCTACAATGAGCAGTTCTTC.

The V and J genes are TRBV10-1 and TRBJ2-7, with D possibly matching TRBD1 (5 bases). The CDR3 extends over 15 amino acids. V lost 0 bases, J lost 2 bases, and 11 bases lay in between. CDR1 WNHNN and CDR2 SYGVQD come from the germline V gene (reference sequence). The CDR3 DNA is TGCGCCAGCAGTGAGTCGTCTGGGGCGCCCTACGAGCAGTACTTC. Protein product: CASSESSGAPYEQYF.

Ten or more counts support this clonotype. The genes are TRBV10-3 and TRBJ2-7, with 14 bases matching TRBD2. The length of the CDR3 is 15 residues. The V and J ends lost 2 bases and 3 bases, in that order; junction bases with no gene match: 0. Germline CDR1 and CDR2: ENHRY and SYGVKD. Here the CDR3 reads CAISEGLAGGYEQYF. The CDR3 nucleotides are TGTGCCATCAGTGAGGGACTAGCGGGAGGCTACGAGCAGTACTTC.